A single T cell receptor (beta chain) is shown here with its context. Its antigen is unknown. These data are taken from a study of vaccination effects on CD4 cells after COVID-19. Study-level information: Cultures used roughly 2 million PBMC per well, approximately 9.6 IU/ml IL-2 and approximately 10 ug/ml peptides.

Assay: immunoSEQ multiplex PCR; the TCRdb copy retains only in-frame clones and omits some. The table has over 35,000 clones, approximately 82% seen once. Points from the study as a whole: At late timepoints after vaccination, vaccine- and infection-induced clones shrank markedly.

V was shortened by 9 bases and J by 2 bases, with 10 bases between the two germline ends. This CDR3 spans 13 amino acids. CDR1 is SNHLY, CDR2 FYNNEI, per germline. Culturing for roughly 10 days preceded CD4+ T cell isolation. According to PCR results, the person was infected with SARS-CoV-2 between March and December 2020. Two-dose BNT162b2 or mRNA-1273 vaccination was given to participants. IL-2 medium supplanted half the medium on days 3 and 7. The sample was CD4+ T cells from PBMCs cultured without peptide, taken after COVID-19 vaccination. The receptor comes from a human donor who had a prior SARS-CoV-2 infection. J is TRBJ2-2 and V is TRBV2; no reliable D call. The CDR3 nucleotides read TGTGCCAGTTTCTGGGCAAACACCGGGGAGCTGTTTTTT. Translating gives CASFWANTGELFF.